These 10 T cell receptor beta chains were all obtained from the same sample, sequenced in a study of identical twins. TCRdb used MiXCR to reprocess the 5' RACE reads, holding one entry per CDR3 protein. The repertoire holds some 460,000 distinct CDR3 sequences, more than 13% seen once, with approximately 0.52% in the top ten. The sample also formed part of further work on yellow fever vaccine responses in identical twins.

Sequenced material: CD4+ T cells sorted from blood. These receptors were collected from a woman aged 18-29 years in good health.

In this sample, this clonotype turned up a few times. The rearrangement joins TRBV29-1 to TRBJ2-7, with D possibly being TRBD1 (5 bases). CDR1 is SQVTM and CDR2 is ANQGSEA in the germline V gene. CDR3 size: 13 residues. Trimming shortened V by 3 bases and J by 0 bases, and 9 bases separated the two germline ends. CDR3 loop: CSVEVDNSYEQYF. The CDR3 nucleotides are TGCAGCGTTGAGGTGGACAACTCCTACGAGCAGTACTTC.

CDR3 sequence reads: CASSKERGQGIFYNEQFF. In DNA, the CDR3 is TGTGCCAGCAGCAAAGAAAGGGGGCAAGGGATTTTTTACAATGAGCAGTTCTTC. V and J are TRBV21-1 and TRBJ2-1; the table's TRBD1 call for D was not verified on the DNA. TRBV21-1 is labeled a pseudogene. This CDR3 has 18 residues.

The genes are TRBV20-1 and TRBJ2-7, with 12 bases aligning to TRBD2. The length of the CDR3 is 14 residues. V gave up 2 bases and J gave up 2 bases; unmatched junction bases: 1. Germline V gives CDR1 DFQATT, CDR2 SNEGSKA (reference sequence). The CDR3 sequence: CSARPSGRAYEQYF. For the CDR3, the DNA is TGCAGTGCTAGACCTAGCGGGAGGGCCTACGAGCAGTACTTC.

The genes are TRBV28 and TRBJ2-2; 8 nucleotides align to TRBD1. This CDR3 is 17 amino acids long. Trimming at V came to 4 bases and at J to 3 bases, leaving 10 bases not matched to a gene. Germline V gene lookup returns CDR1 MDHEN and CDR2 SYDVKM. CDR3 region: CASSSGGLREHTGELFF. CDR3 DNA: TGTGCCAGCAGTTCAGGGGGCCTCAGGGAGCACACCGGGGAGCTGTTTTTT.

The genes are TRBV6-1 and TRBJ1-2, with 7 bases that match TRBD1. The germline CDR1 and CDR2 sequences are MNHNS and SASEGT. V trimming: 5 bases; J trimming: 4 bases; junction bases outside the gene matches: 4. The CDR3 sequence is 13 residues long. For the CDR3, the DNA is TGTGCCAGCAGTCAACAGGGGCCCTATGGCTACACCTTC. Its protein product is CASSQQGPYGYTF.

This clonotype has more than one count but fewer than ten. The rearrangement joins TRBV2 to TRBJ2-7, with unresolved D. V was shortened by 2 bases and J by 4 bases, with 12 bases between the two germline ends. Germline V gene sequence: CDR1 SNHLY, CDR2 FYNNEI. This CDR3 has 14 residues. The CDR3, as DNA: TGTGCCAGCAGTGAATACGGCGGACCGTACGAGCAGTACTTC. Its protein product is CASSEYGGPYEQYF.

The chain couples TRBV3-1 to TRBJ2-1; 11 bases are a match to TRBD2. Germline V gene data show CDR1 as LGHDT and CDR2 as YNNKEL (reference sequence). The CDR3 contains 15 residues. J gave up 4 bases and V 10 bases, and 9 bases lay outside the gene matches. CDR3 loop: CATSQGTSGYNEQFF. In nucleotides, the CDR3 is TGTGCCACCTCCCAAGGGACTAGCGGATACAATGAGCAGTTCTTC.

This clonotype was detected only a few times. The V call is TRBV6-2 or TRBV6-3, the J call TRBJ2-3; TRBD2 agrees at 8 bases. Germline V lookup: CDR1 MNHEY, CDR2 SVGEGT. The CDR3 contains 16 residues. The junction had 13 bases not matched to a gene; V was cut back by 7 bases and J by 4 bases. For the CDR3, the DNA is TGTGCCAGCACCCGACTAGCGTTCGATCAATCAGATACGCAGTATTTT. It yields the protein CASTRLAFDQSDTQYF.

V is TRBV3-1 and J is TRBJ1-1; D is possibly TRBD1 (5 bases). Deletions cut 2 bases from V and 3 bases from J, with 16 bases between. CDR1 LGHDT and CDR2 YNNKEL come from the germline V gene (reference sequence). The CDR3 sequence is 16 residues long. The CDR3, as DNA: TGTGCCAGCAGCCAATCGGGCAGGGTTGGGGACACTGAAGCTTTCTTT. Translation gives CASSQSGRVGDTEAFF.

This clonotype appeared a few times. The chain uses TRBV7-2 and TRBJ2-7; 9 bases agree with TRBD2. The CDR3 is made up of 14 amino acids. CDR1 SGHTA and CDR2 FQGNSA come from the germline V gene. The J segment lost 3 bases and the V segment lost 5 bases, leaving 5 bases of the junction unmatched. The CDR3: CASSHLAGFYEQYF. The DNA for the CDR3 is TGTGCCAGCAGCCATCTAGCGGGGTTCTACGAGCAGTACTTC.